Described below is a single TCR beta chain sequence and its context. Reverse transcription of extracted RNA yielded cDNA, which provided the sequencing template. Sequenced by immunoSEQ multiplex PCR; TCRdb stores in-frame clones only, minus some. This table has roughly 150,000 clones, around 86% appearing once. CDR1 is ENHRY and CDR2 is SYGVKD in the germline V gene. J was trimmed by 8 bases and V by 4 bases; bases with no gene match: 15. The CDR3 consists of 17 residues. This specimen comes from a study of CD8+ T cells in alopecia areata. This sequence originates from a human donor with alopecia areata. J is TRBJ2-3 and V is TRBV10-3; 10 nucleotides match TRBD2. The source was CD8+ T cells sorted from blood, collected at week 0. CDR3 DNA sequence: TGTGCCATCAGTGCGCCCGCTAGCGGGGGAAAAACGGGTACGCAGTATTTT. It is translated as CAISAPASGGKTGTQYF.